This T cell receptor (beta chain) was sequenced for a study of cytomegalovirus exposure and HLA in healthy donors. Primers included in the PCR were 60 Vbeta and 13 Jbeta primers. The table came from immunoSEQ multiplex PCR; TCRdb's copy has only in-frame clones and leaves some out. Of approximately 140,000 clones in the sample, roughly 84% are singletons; the top ten hold under 2%. This CDR3 contains 16 residues. Germline V gene data show CDR1 as SGHDN and CDR2 as FVKESK. The V end was cut by 1 base, the J end by 6 bases, with 19 bases between. Turning to this clone: Additional DNA sequences in this sample encode the identical CDR3.

The chain uses TRBV14 and TRBJ2-7; the D gene is possibly TRBD2 (5 bases). The sequence was obtained from a boy aged 10-17 years in good health and CMV-seronegative. Sample: PBMCs. CDR3 protein: CASSQVSWPADTEQYF. The CDR3 region has the DNA TGTGCCAGCAGCCAAGTCAGCTGGCCAGCGGATACCGAGCAGTACTTC. Filled out from reference TRBV14 and TRBJ2-7, the complete variable domain reads EAGVTQFPSHSVIEKGQTVTLRCDPISGHDNLYWYRRVMGKEIKFLLHFVKESKQDESGMPNNRFLAERTGGTYSTLKVQPAELEDSGVYFCASSQVSWPADTEQYFGPGTRLTVT.